This T cell receptor (beta chain) was captured by sequencing in a study of beta chain features in type 1 diabetes. The CDR3 totals 17 residues. Germline V lookup: CDR1 SGHAT, CDR2 FQNNGV. V was trimmed by 8 bases and J by 0 bases, leaving 20 bases between them. Since all of the isolated RNA was reverse transcribed, expressed TCRB transcripts were what got sequenced. Clones were sequenced by immunoSEQ multiplex PCR, and TCRdb holds only the in-frame ones, with some missing. The table lists around 300,000 clones, 9.5% to 12% of them singletons, with roughly 0.016% in the top ten. Comment on this clone: Its target is unknown.

Cell sorting via CD45RO/CCR7/CD25/CD127/CD95/CD27 was performed to obtain CD4+ naive, central memory, regulatory and stem cell-like memory cells. Study results and limitations: Moderate but significant shortening of TCRB CDR3s was recorded in all four CD4+ subsets from Type 1 diabetes patients. Patients with type 1 diabetes carried fewer insertions and had more deletions at their VDJ junctions. Sampled from patients, naive, central memory and Treg TCRB repertoires appeared more similar than those sampled from healthy donors.

Sequencing was performed on naive CD4+ T cells from blood. The V gene is TRBV11-2, the J gene TRBJ2-1; D may be TRBD2 (6 bases). This sequence originates from a young woman in good health. Here the CDR3 DNA reads TGTGCCAGCGGCCGGGACTCAAGCCCCATCTCCTACAATGAGCAGTTCTTC. This translates into CASGRDSSPISYNEQFF.